Sequencing of this TCR beta chain was carried out in a study of blood T cell repertoires in COVID-19. About the study: Acute-phase and convalescent COVID-19 samples originated in the United States, Italy and Spain. The cDNA or gDNA used as material had been derived from T cells, B-cell-depleted T cells, or PBMCs.

In the original processing: The assay estimated nucleated cells by amplifying reference gene primers. Profiled with immunoSEQ multiplex PCR; TCRdb holds only in-frame clones, not every one. The DNA gave D and trimming, while V, J and clone size come from that table. The table shows about 180,000 clones, with about 81% occurring only once. Germline V gene lookup returns CDR1 SGHRS and CDR2 YFSETQ. This CDR3 is built from 13 residues. V was trimmed by 7 bases and J by 4 bases, leaving 12 bases between them. This rearrangement joins TRBV5-1 to TRBJ1-3, with TRBD1 as a possible D gene (6 bases). Sequencing was performed on peripheral blood. The sequence was collected from a woman aged 80 or over with COVID-19, enrolled during active disease. The CDR3 protein is CASSPGDGNTIYF. As DNA, the CDR3 is TGCGCCAGCTCCCCAGGGGACGGAAACACCATATATTTT.